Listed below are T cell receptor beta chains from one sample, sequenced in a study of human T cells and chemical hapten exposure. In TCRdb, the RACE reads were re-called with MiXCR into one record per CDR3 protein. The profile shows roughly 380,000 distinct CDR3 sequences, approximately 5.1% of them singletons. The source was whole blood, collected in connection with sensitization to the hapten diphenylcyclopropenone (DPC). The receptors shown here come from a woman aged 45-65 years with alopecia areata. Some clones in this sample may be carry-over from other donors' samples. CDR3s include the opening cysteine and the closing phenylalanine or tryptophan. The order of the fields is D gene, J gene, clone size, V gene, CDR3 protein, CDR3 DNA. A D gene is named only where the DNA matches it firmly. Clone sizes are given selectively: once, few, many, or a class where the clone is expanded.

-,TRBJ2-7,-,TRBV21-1,CASCNGHPSYEQYF,TGTGCCAGCTGTAACGGGCATCCCTCCTACGAGCAGTACTTC
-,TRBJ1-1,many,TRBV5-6,CASSSGLTEAFF,TGCGCCAGCAGCTCGGGGCTGACTGAAGCTTTCTTT
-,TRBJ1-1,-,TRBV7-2,CASSLDRVSSEAFF,TGTGCCAGCAGCTTAGACAGGGTCTCGTCTGAAGCTTTCTTT
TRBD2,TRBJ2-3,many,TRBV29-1,CSIRTSGHVNPSTDTQYF,TGCAGCATAAGGACTAGCGGGCACGTAAACCCAAGCACAGATACGCAGTATTTT
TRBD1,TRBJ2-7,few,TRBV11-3,CASSPGTGVNEQYF,TGTGCCAGCAGCCCCGGGACAGGGGTGAACGAGCAGTACTTC
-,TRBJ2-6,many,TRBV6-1,CASTGRVVGANVLTF,TGTGCCAGCACCGGACGGGTGGTCGGGGCCAACGTCCTGACTTTC
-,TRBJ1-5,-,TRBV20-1,CSASTGYNQPQHF,TGCAGTGCTAGTACCGGGTACAATCAGCCCCAGCATTTT
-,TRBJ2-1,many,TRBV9,CASSSSYVSYNEQFF,TGTGCCAGCAGCTCGTCGTACGTCTCCTACAATGAGCAGTTCTTC
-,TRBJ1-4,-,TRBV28,CASSYRGPEKLFF,TGTGCCAGCAGTTATAGGGGTCCTGAAAAACTGTTTTTT
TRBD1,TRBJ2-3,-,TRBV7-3,CASSPDRGPKSVQPQYF,TGTGCCAGCAGCCCGGACAGGGGGCCCAAATCCGTGCAGCCCCAGTATTTT
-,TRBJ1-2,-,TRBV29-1,CSVRVSRGYTF,TGCAGCGTGCGCGTTTCACGAGGCTACACCTTC
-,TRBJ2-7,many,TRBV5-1,CASSLQAHSYEQYF,TGCGCCAGCAGCTTACAGGCCCACTCCTACGAGCAGTACTTC
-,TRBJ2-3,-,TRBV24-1,CATSEGTDTQYF,TGTGCCACCAGTGAGGGTACAGATACGCAGTATTTT
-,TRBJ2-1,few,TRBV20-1,CSARDLARGGYNEQFF,TGCAGTGCTAGAGATCTCGCCAGGGGGGGATACAATGAGCAGTTCTTC
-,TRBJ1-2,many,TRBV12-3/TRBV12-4,CASSFFPGGGDTF,TGTGCCAGCAGTTTTTTTCCGGGAGGCGGCGACACCTTC
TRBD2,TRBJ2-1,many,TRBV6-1,CASSDGGSYNEQFF,TGTGCCAGCAGTGACGGGGGGTCCTACAATGAGCAGTTCTTC
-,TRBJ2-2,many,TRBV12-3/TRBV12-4,CASSFPNTGELFF,TGTGCCAGCAGTTTCCCCAACACCGGGGAGCTGTTTTTT
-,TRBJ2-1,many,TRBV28,CASKHMRSEQFF,TGTGCCAGCAAACATATGCGGAGTGAGCAGTTCTTC
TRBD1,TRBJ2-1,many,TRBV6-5,CASSGDRGDNEQFF,TGTGCCAGCAGTGGGGACAGGGGCGACAATGAGCAGTTCTTC
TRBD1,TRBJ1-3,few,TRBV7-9,CASSTPRTGVAGNTIYF,TGTGCCAGCAGCACCCCGAGGACAGGGGTAGCGGGAAACACCATATATTTT
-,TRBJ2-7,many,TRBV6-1,CASSEAAATGEQYF,TGTGCCAGCAGTGAAGCGGCCGCTACAGGGGAGCAGTACTTC
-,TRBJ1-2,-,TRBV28,CASTPHPETDYGYTF,TGTGCCAGCACACCCCACCCGGAGACTGACTATGGCTACACCTTC
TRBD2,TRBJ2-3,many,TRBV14,CASSQVAGGLTDTQYF,TGTGCCAGCAGCCAAGTAGCGGGGGGGCTCACAGATACGCAGTATTTT
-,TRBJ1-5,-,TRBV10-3,CATGANQPQHF,TGTGCCACCGGGGCCAATCAGCCCCAGCATTTT
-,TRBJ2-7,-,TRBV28,CASSFLRATREQYF,TGTGCCAGCAGTTTTCTCCGGGCGACTCGGGAGCAGTACTTC
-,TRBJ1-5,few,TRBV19,CASSIAQQYQPQHF,TGTGCCAGTAGTATAGCTCAACAGTATCAGCCCCAGCATTTT
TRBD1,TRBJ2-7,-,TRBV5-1,CASSGGTVGTYEQYF,TGCGCCAGCAGCGGTGGGACAGTGGGTACCTACGAGCAGTACTTC
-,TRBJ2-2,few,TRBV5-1,CASCEGGTGELFF,TGCGCCAGCTGTGAGGGGGGCACCGGGGAGCTGTTTTTT
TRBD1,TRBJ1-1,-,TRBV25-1,CASSPDRWDRGLNTEAFF,TGTGCCAGCAGCCCCGATCGCTGGGACAGGGGACTGAACACTGAAGCTTTCTTT
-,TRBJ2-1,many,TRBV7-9,CASSLRLTYNEQFF,TGTGCCAGCAGCTTAAGACTTACCTACAATGAGCAGTTCTTC
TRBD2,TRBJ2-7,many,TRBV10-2,CASSDLAGGPYEQYF,TGCGCCAGCAGTGATTTAGCGGGAGGACCCTACGAGCAGTACTTC
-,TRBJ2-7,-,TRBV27,CASSLSDGPYEQYF,TGTGCCAGCAGTTTATCGGACGGCCCCTACGAGCAGTACTTC
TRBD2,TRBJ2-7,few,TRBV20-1,CSARGTSGRTYEQYF,TGCAGTGCTAGAGGTACTAGCGGGAGGACCTACGAGCAGTACTTC
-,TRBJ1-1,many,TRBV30,CAWNQGPNTEAFF,TGTGCCTGGAATCAGGGACCGAACACTGAAGCTTTCTTT
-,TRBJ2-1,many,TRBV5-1,CASSLYEGVEQFF,TGCGCCAGCAGCTTGTATGAGGGAGTGGAGCAGTTCTTC
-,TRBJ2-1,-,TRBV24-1,CATSDSGLGNEQFF,TGTGCCACCAGTGATTCAGGGTTGGGGAACGAGCAGTTCTTC
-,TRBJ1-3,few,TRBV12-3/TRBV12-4,CASSLAQGRNTIYF,TGTGCCAGCAGTTTAGCGCAAGGGCGAAACACCATATATTTT